This entry lists 5 T cell receptor beta chains sequenced from one sample in a study of cytomegalovirus exposure and HLA in healthy donors (dated by TCRdb to about 2017). Library preparation employed the immunoSEQ multiplex PCR assay. A mixture of 60 forward primers for TCR Vbeta segments and 13 reverse primers for TCR Jbeta segments was used in the multiplex PCR. TCRdb stores this immuneACCESS table with in-frame sequences only. Part of the clones is absent; in the studies checked, under half of the shortfall reflects unresolved V genes, and no reason is known for the rest. The table for this sample lists around 150,000 clones; more than 70% of them were counted only once. Around 2% of the sample is taken by the ten largest. Sequences were obtained from PBMCs. These receptors all stem from a man aged 25-45 years in good health and CMV-seronegative.

The genes are TRBV10-3 and TRBJ1-4; TRBD1 aligns across 7 bases. Per the germline V gene, CDR1 is ENHRY and CDR2 is SYGVKD. J was trimmed by 5 bases and V by 3 bases; bases with no gene match: 6. The CDR3 is 15 residues long. CDR3 sequence (DNA): TGTGCCATCAGTGACCCGGGACAGCCGAATGAAAAACTGTTTTTT. Its translation: CAISDPGQPNEKLFF.

Only a few counts were recorded for this clone. CDR3 coding DNA: TGTGCCAGTAGTCCCCCGGACAGGGTATACAATGAGCAGTTCTTC. Translation gives CASSPPDRVYNEQFF. The chain is built from TRBV19 and TRBJ2-1; 8 bases fit TRBD1. The CDR3 consists of 15 residues. Germline V gives CDR1 LNHDA, CDR2 SQIVND (reference sequence). J gave up 4 bases and V 5 bases, and 7 bases lay outside the gene matches.

The chain uses TRBV6-1 and TRBJ2-7; 9 bases match TRBD1. Germline V gene lookup returns CDR1 MNHNS and CDR2 SASEGT. CDR3 length: 15 residues. V was clipped by 4 bases and J by 2 bases; unmatched bases: 6. The CDR3 region has the DNA TGTGCCAGCAGTGGTTCCGGGACAGGGCCCTACGAGCAGTACTTC. Its protein is CASSGSGTGPYEQYF.

The V and J genes are TRBV6-1 and TRBJ2-1; weak D call: TRBD2 (5 bases). Germline V gives CDR1 MNHNS, CDR2 SASEGT. The CDR3 length is 14 residues. V dropped 6 bases and J dropped 8 bases, with 17 bases sitting between them. The CDR3 nucleotides read TGTGCCAGCAGCTCCATCAGGACTTCGGATGAGCAGTTCTTC. The encoded protein is CASSSIRTSDEQFF.

The chain carries TRBV13 and TRBJ1-2, with a possible D match to TRBD1 (5 bases). Per germline, CDR1 PRHDT and CDR2 FYEKMQ (reference sequence). The CDR3 runs to 15 residues. The V end was cut by 1 base, the J end by 1 base, with 10 bases between. The CDR3: CASSLVDSLNYGYTF. CDR3 coding DNA: TGTGCCAGCAGCTTAGTCGACAGCCTTAACTATGGCTACACCTTC.